This entry is about one T cell receptor beta chain. The sample belongs to a study of PD-1 blockade in classical Hodgkin lymphoma. The CDR3 is 15 amino acids. The V gene end was trimmed by 2 bases and the J gene end by 0 bases; junction bases not matched to a gene: 3. Germline V CDR1 and CDR2: SGHNT, YYREEE (reference sequence). Time point reported: newly diagnosed, previously untreated cHL patient sample. Researchers used magnetic negative selection to pull out pure CD4+ T cells from thawed PBMCs. The protocol was immunoSEQ multiplex PCR, while the TCRdb copy is restricted to in-frame clones and leaves out a portion. The sample has around 20,000 clones, 89% seen once.

The sequencing input was CD4+ T cells from blood. The chain recombines TRBV5-4 with TRBJ2-7, with TRBD2 identical over 9 bases. The sequence derives from a human donor with classical Hodgkin lymphoma. CDR3 in DNA: TGTGCCAGCAGCTTAGCGGGGGGAAGCTCCTACGAGCAGTACTTC. Protein: CASSLAGGSSYEQYF.